The 16 T cell receptor beta chains listed next were all sequenced from one sample in a study of beta chain features in type 1 diabetes. Study-level results: Type 1 diabetes patients had TCRB CDR3s that were shorter (moderately but significantly so) in all four CD4+ subsets.

Expressed TCRB transcripts were sequenced because the entire RNA isolate underwent reverse transcription. The table came from immunoSEQ multiplex PCR; TCRdb's copy has only in-frame clones and leaves some out. The sample has approximately 250,000 clones; around 24% are singletons. For these receptors, no antigen is known. Sequencing was performed on naive CD4+ T cells from blood. The origin of the receptors is a young woman with type 1 diabetes.

V usage is TRBV15 and J usage is TRBJ2-3; TRBD1 matches at 7 bases. Trimming cost V 0 bases and J 7 bases; bases outside gene matches: 16. Per the germline V gene, CDR1 is LNHNV and CDR2 is YYDKDF (reference sequence). The CDR3 is 18 amino acids. The CDR3 here is CATSRDLGRQGVLYTQYF. The CDR3 DNA follows: TGTGCCACCAGCAGAGATTTGGGCAGGCAGGGGGTATTATATACGCAGTATTTT.

The J gene is TRBJ2-7, the V gene TRBV30, with D perhaps TRBD2 (5 bases). The V gene lost 4 bases and the J gene lost 2 bases, with 12 bases spanning the gap. The germline gives CDR1 GTSNPN, CDR2 SVGIG (reference sequence). The CDR3 sequence is 13 residues long. As DNA, the CDR3 is TGTGCCTGGATTGGTAGCGAGACCTACGAGCAGTACTTC. Its protein is CAWIGSETYEQYF.

The chain combines TRBV5-1 with TRBJ1-2; tentatively, D is TRBD1 (5 bases). Trimming shortened V by 0 bases and J by 8 bases, and 11 bases separated the two germline ends. The CDR3 loop spans 13 amino acids. Germline-derived CDR1 and CDR2 are SGHRS and YFSETQ. Here the CDR3 DNA reads TGCGCCAGCAGCTTGGAAGGGGTCGAGGGCTACACCTTC. Its translation: CASSLEGVEGYTF.

This chain links TRBV19 with TRBJ2-1; a weak D match, TRBD2 (6 bases). CDR1 is LNHDA and CDR2 is SQIVND in the germline V gene (reference sequence). The V end lost 10 bases, the J end lost 4 bases, and 17 bases lay between the germline ends. The CDR3 runs 14 residues. The DNA of the CDR3 is TGTGCCACCCGCGATCTAGCGTGGTACAATGAGCAGTTCTTC. It translates to CATRDLAWYNEQFF.

V usage is TRBV5-1 and J usage is TRBJ2-5; D is perhaps TRBD2 (5 bases). With 7 bases removed from V and 1 base from J, the gap between germline ends came to 8 bases. The V gene's germline CDR1 is SGHRS and CDR2 YFSETQ. The CDR3 has 12 amino acids. Written as DNA, the CDR3 is TGCGCCAGCCAACTAGTCCAAGAGACCCAGTACTTC. Protein product: CASQLVQETQYF.

This clone was found a few times. The chain couples TRBV30 to TRBJ2-7; 10 bases map to TRBD2. J lost 2 bases, V lost 4 bases, and 11 bases had no gene match. This CDR3 is built from 16 residues. CDR1 is GTSNPN, CDR2 SVGIG, per germline (reference sequence). The CDR3, as DNA: TGTGCCTGGACTCGGGGCACTAGCGGGGTCACCTACGAGCAGTACTTC. This translates into CAWTRGTSGVTYEQYF.

The genes are TRBV15 and TRBJ2-5; possible D gene TRBD1, 5 bases. The CDR3 length is 14 residues. The ends were cut back, 0 bases at V and 7 bases at J, with 12 bases in the middle. Germline V gives CDR1 LNHNV, CDR2 YYDKDF (reference sequence). In nucleotides, the CDR3 is TGTGCCACCAGCAGAGATACAGGATGGGTGACCCAGTACTTC. The encoded protein is CATSRDTGWVTQYF.

Here the CDR3 reads CASSQGQVQETQYF. CDR3 sequence (DNA): TGCGCCAGCAGCCAGGGACAAGTCCAAGAGACCCAGTACTTC. The chain recombines TRBV5-1 with TRBJ2-5, with D tentatively TRBD1 (6 bases). The germline V and J ends were trimmed by 4 bases and 1 base, with 11 bases remaining between them. CDR1 is SGHRS and CDR2 is YFSETQ in the germline V gene. This CDR3 has 14 amino acids.

This clone was detected a few times. This chain joins TRBV5-1 and TRBJ2-5, with D unresolved. Germline V lookup: CDR1 SGHRS, CDR2 YFSETQ. The CDR3 loop spans 14 amino acids. The V and J ends lost 4 bases and 8 bases respectively, with 18 bases between them. In DNA, the CDR3 is TGCGCCAGCAGCATGGACGGAGTCGGGTTTACCCAGTACTTC. Amino acids: CASSMDGVGFTQYF.

This clone was observed a handful of times. J is TRBJ1-2 and V is TRBV30; 7 bases map to TRBD1. Germline CDR1 and CDR2: GTSNPN and SVGIG (reference sequence). V dropped 0 bases and J dropped 3; count of bases not matched to a gene: 1. The CDR3 spans 13 residues. The CDR3 loop is CAWSVQGYYGYTF. The CDR3 region has the DNA TGTGCCTGGAGTGTACAGGGGTACTATGGCTACACCTTC. Looking up the rest from reference TRBV30 and TRBJ1-2 gives the full variable domain: SQTIHQWPATLVQPVGSPLSLECTVEGTSNPNLYWYRQAAGRGLQLLFYSVGIGQISSEVPQNLSASRPQDRQFILSSKKLLLSDSGFYLCAWSVQGYYGYTFGSGTRLTVV.

V and J are TRBV11-2 and TRBJ1-1, with D unresolved. The CDR3 has 14 amino acids. Trimming left V 6 bases short and J 0 bases short, with 11 bases between. The germline gives CDR1 SGHAT, CDR2 FQNNGV. The CDR3 sequence: CASRGLRMNTEAFF. The CDR3 DNA is TGTGCCAGCAGAGGCCTGAGGATGAACACTGAAGCTTTCTTT.

The chain links TRBV25-1 to TRBJ1-2; TRBD1 agrees at 11 bases. The CDR3 totals 16 residues. The germline CDR1 and CDR2 sequences are MGHDK and SYGVNS. J was trimmed by 4 bases and V by 8 bases; bases with no gene match: 12. CDR3 sequence reads: CASYVDRGQSSYGYTF. The CDR3 nucleotides are TGTGCCAGCTATGTGGACAGGGGGCAGAGTAGCTATGGCTACACCTTC.

V and J are TRBV5-1 and TRBJ1-1; 8 bases line up with TRBD1. The CDR3 has 13 residues. Losses at the gene ends were 4 bases for V and 4 bases for J; bases not matched to a gene: 3. CDR1 is SGHRS and CDR2 is YFSETQ in the germline V gene. CDR3 in DNA: TGCGCCAGCAGCCGGACAGGGAGCACTGAAGCTTTCTTT. Translating it yields CASSRTGSTEAFF.

The V and J genes are TRBV7-9 and TRBJ2-5; TRBD2 agrees at 10 bases. The CDR3 sequence is 18 residues long. The germline CDR1 and CDR2 sequences are SEHNR and FQNEAQ (reference sequence). The J segment lost 1 base and the V segment lost 3 bases, leaving 11 bases of the junction unmatched. The CDR3 is CASSFPTGTSALQETQYF. The CDR3 bases are TGTGCCAGCAGCTTCCCCACGGGGACTAGCGCCCTCCAAGAGACCCAGTACTTC.

A note on this clone: Within the sample, other DNA sequences also encode this same CDR3. The rearrangement uses TRBV6-5 and TRBJ1-5; no clear D gene. CDR1 and CDR2 (germline): MNHEY, SVGAGI. This CDR3 is 15 amino acids long. Between the trimmed V and J ends, which lost 0 bases and 0 bases, there was a span of 6 bases. Written as DNA, the CDR3 is TGTGCCAGCAGTTACTCGGCAGTTAGCAATCAGCCCCAGCATTTT. Its translation: CASSYSAVSNQPQHF.

This clone was detected a few times. V gene TRBV14 combines with J gene TRBJ1-2; no clear D. The CDR3 is 14 residues long. The germline gives CDR1 SGHDN, CDR2 FVKESK. The germline V and J ends were trimmed by 0 bases and 4 bases, with 9 bases remaining between them. The CDR3 DNA is TGTGCCAGCAGCCAAGACGTCCGAGTCTATGGCTACACCTTC. Its protein product is CASSQDVRVYGYTF.